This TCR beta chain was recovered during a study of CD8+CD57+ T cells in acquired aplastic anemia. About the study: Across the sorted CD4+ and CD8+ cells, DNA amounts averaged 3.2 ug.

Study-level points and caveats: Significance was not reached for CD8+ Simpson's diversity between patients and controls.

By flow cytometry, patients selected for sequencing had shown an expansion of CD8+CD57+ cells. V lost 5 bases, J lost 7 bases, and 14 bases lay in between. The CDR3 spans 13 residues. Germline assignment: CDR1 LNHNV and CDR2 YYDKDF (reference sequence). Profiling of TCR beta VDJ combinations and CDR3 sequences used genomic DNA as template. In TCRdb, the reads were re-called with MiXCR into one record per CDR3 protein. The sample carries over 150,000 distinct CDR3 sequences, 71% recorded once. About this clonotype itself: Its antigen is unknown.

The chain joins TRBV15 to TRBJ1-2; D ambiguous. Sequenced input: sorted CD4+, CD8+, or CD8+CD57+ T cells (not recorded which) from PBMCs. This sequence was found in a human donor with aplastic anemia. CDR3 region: CATSPSAAAGYTF. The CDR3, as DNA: TGTGCCACCAGCCCATCGGCGGCCGCTGGCTACACCTTC.